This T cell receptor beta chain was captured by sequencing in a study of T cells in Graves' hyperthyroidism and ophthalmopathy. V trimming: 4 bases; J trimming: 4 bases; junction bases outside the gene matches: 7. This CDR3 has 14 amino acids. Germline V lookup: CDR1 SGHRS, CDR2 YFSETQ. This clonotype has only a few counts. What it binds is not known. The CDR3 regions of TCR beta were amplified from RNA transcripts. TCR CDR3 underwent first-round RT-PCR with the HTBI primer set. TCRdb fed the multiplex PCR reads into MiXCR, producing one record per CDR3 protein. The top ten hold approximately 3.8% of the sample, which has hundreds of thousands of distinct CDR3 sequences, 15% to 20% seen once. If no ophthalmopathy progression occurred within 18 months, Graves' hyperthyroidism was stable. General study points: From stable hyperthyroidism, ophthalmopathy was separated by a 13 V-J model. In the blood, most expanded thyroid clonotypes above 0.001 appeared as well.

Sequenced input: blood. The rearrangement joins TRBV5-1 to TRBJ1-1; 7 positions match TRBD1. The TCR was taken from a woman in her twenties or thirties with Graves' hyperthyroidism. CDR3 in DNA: TGCGCCAGCAGCCAGGGGGTGTCAGGCACTGAAGCTTTCTTT. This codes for CASSQGVSGTEAFF.